This record looks at one T cell receptor beta chain sequence and its context. This table comes from immunoSEQ multiplex PCR, and its TCRdb copy is limited to in-frame clones, with some not included. This table holds roughly 130,000 clones, 91% found once. The length of the CDR3 is 11 residues. Trimming left V 2 bases short and J 7 bases short, with 3 bases between. Germline CDR1 SGHTA, CDR2 FQGNSA. These data belong to a study of control samples from healthy donors and cancer patients. Sequenced: blood. The TCR sequence derives from a man aged 18 to 35 in good health. The gene calls are TRBV7-2 and TRBJ2-1; the D is unclear. Here the CDR3 DNA reads TGTGCCAGCAGCTTATGGAATGAGCAGTTCTTC. Protein product: CASSLWNEQFF.